The rows below give T cell receptor beta chains drawn from one sample of a study of early T cells in non-severe SARS-CoV-2 infection. TCRdb reprocessed the 5' RACE reads via MiXCR and lists one record per CDR3 protein. Counted here are approximately 26,000 distinct CDR3 sequences, more than 4% occurring once; the ten biggest clones make up 2.5% to 3%. Sequencing was performed on whole blood. The source of these receptors is an adult who was a healthcare worker with PCR-confirmed SARS-CoV-2 infection or an uninfected control (not recorded which). Both conserved end residues are part of each CDR3. The D gene is left open where the match is weak. For some rows the clone size is stated as once, few or many, or as a class when expanded; others skip it.

TRBV5-1	TRBD2	NA	TRBJ2-3	CASRLATSTKSTDTQYF	TGCGCCAGCAGGTTGGCGACTAGCACGAAGTCCACAGATACGCAGTATTTT
TRBV28	NA	many	TRBJ1-2	CASSSINYGYTF	TGTGCCAGCAGTTCCATTAACTATGGCTACACCTTC
TRBV25-1	NA	few	TRBJ1-6	CASSDFYSPLHF	TGTGCCAGCAGTGACTTCTATTCACCCCTCCACTTT
TRBV6-1	NA	many	TRBJ1-6	CASMGPYSPLHF	TGTGCCAGCATGGGGCCGTATTCACCCCTCCACTTT
TRBV11-2	NA	many	TRBJ1-4	CASSLEAEKLFF	TGTGCCAGCAGCTTAGAGGCGGAAAAACTGTTTTTT
TRBV12-3/TRBV12-4	NA	many	TRBJ2-7	CASSFGPVYEQYF	TGTGCCAGCAGTTTTGGGCCCGTCTACGAGCAGTACTTC
TRBV20-1	NA	NA	TRBJ1-5	CSARDGQVIQPQHF	TGCAGTGCTAGAGATGGGCAGGTCATTCAGCCCCAGCATTTT
TRBV11-1	TRBD1	NA	TRBJ2-1	CASSLPIGQGGTNEQFF	TGTGCCAGCAGCTTACCTATAGGACAGGGGGGTACAAATGAGCAGTTCTTC
TRBV12-3/TRBV12-4	NA	NA	TRBJ1-1	CAIAGEGNTEAFF	TGTGCCATCGCTGGGGAGGGTAACACTGAAGCTTTCTTT
TRBV19	NA	many	TRBJ1-2	CASREGLDYGYTF	TGTGCCAGTAGAGAAGGGCTGGACTATGGCTACACCTTC
TRBV5-5	TRBD1	few	TRBJ2-7	CASSSTGAPYEQYF	TGTGCCAGCAGCTCCACAGGGGCGCCCTACGAGCAGTACTTC
TRBV11-2	TRBD2	NA	TRBJ2-3	CASSTGTSGRAFLPDTQYF	TGTGCCAGCAGCACCGGGACTAGCGGGAGGGCCTTTCTCCCAGATACGCAGTATTTT
TRBV4-2	NA	many	TRBJ2-3	CASSPWTGLGTDTQYF	TGTGCCAGCAGCCCCTGGACTGGCCTTGGCACAGATACGCAGTATTTT
TRBV7-3	TRBD2	NA	TRBJ2-1	CASSLTVTSGPWSSYNEQFF	TGTGCCAGCAGCTTAACCGTCACTAGCGGACCTTGGAGCTCCTACAATGAGCAGTTCTTC
TRBV6-4	TRBD2	medium-sized	TRBJ2-3	CASSEAGGTDTQYF	TGTGCCAGCAGTGAAGCGGGAGGCACAGATACGCAGTATTTT
TRBV4-1	NA	NA	TRBJ2-5	CASSHPPGRGQETQYF	TGCGCCAGCAGCCATCCCCCGGGTAGAGGGCAAGAGACCCAGTACTTC
TRBV10-3	TRBD1	medium-sized	TRBJ1-1	CAISEKQGAHTEAFF	TGTGCCATCAGTGAAAAACAGGGGGCGCACACTGAAGCTTTCTTT
TRBV11-2	NA	NA	TRBJ2-4	CASRTIAKNIQYF	TGTGCCAGCAGAACAATAGCCAAAAACATTCAGTACTTC
TRBV7-9	TRBD2	many	TRBJ2-1	CASSRPGLADNEQFF	TGTGCCAGCAGCAGGCCGGGACTAGCAGACAATGAGCAGTTCTTC
TRBV3-1	TRBD1	many	TRBJ1-5	CASSHGIRTGTSSNQPQHF	TGTGCCAGCAGCCACGGCATTCGGACAGGGACCAGTAGCAATCAGCCCCAGCATTTT
TRBV19	NA	few	TRBJ2-2	CASRPTANTGELFF	TGTGCCAGTAGACCGACAGCGAACACCGGGGAGCTGTTTTTT
TRBV7-9	NA	many	TRBJ2-5	CASSLGAILETQYF	TGTGCCAGCAGCTTAGGGGCAATTCTAGAGACCCAGTACTTC
TRBV18	NA	many	TRBJ2-3	CASSGLSGGTDTQYF	TGTGCCAGCTCAGGCCTTAGCGGCGGCACAGATACGCAGTATTTT
TRBV19	TRBD1	few	TRBJ2-7	CASRDRTTYEQYF	TGTGCCAGTAGGGACAGGACGACCTACGAGCAGTACTTC
TRBV11-2	TRBD2	many	TRBJ2-7	CASSLLLAGGPSYEQYF	TGTGCCAGCAGCTTACTACTAGCGGGAGGGCCCAGTTACGAGCAGTACTTC
TRBV20-1	NA	few	TRBJ1-2	CSATANYYGYTF	TGCAGTGCTACAGCGAATTACTATGGCTACACCTTC
TRBV3-1	NA	few	TRBJ2-5	CATSHRAAGQQVYF	TGTGCCACTTCACACCGGGCTGCAGGACAGCAGGTGTACTTC
TRBV7-6	NA	many	TRBJ1-1	CASSLGPNGRAFF	TGTGCCAGCAGCTTGGGTCCGAATGGACGGGCTTTCTTT
TRBV7-8	NA	NA	TRBJ2-3	CASSLTDTDTQYF	TGTGCCAGCAGCTTAACCGACACAGATACGCAGTATTTT
TRBV5-1	TRBD2	medium-sized	TRBJ2-1	CASSLAVTGLGSYNEQFF	TGCGCCAGCAGCTTGGCGGTGACGGGACTAGGGTCATACAATGAGCAGTTCTTC
TRBV6-1	TRBD1	many	TRBJ1-6	CASSEIYGTANSPLHF	TGTGCCAGCAGTGAGATCTACGGGACAGCCAATTCACCCCTCCACTTT
TRBV10-1	NA	few	TRBJ2-3	CASSEGSGAPDTQYF	TGCGCCAGCAGTGAAGGTTCAGGGGCTCCAGATACGCAGTATTTT
TRBV6-5	NA	NA	TRBJ1-1	CASSYRPREDAFF	TGTGCCAGCAGTTATCGCCCCAGAGAGGACGCTTTCTTT
TRBV20-1	NA	NA	TRBJ2-3	CSAIPVPGKQPYADTQYF	TGCAGTGCTATCCCGGTACCGGGAAAACAGCCCTACGCAGATACGCAGTATTTT
TRBV30	NA	NA	TRBJ2-7	CAWSALQAGAGEQYF	TGTGCCTGGAGTGCTTTGCAAGCGGGCGCGGGAGAGCAGTACTTC
TRBV24-1	TRBD2	many	TRBJ2-1	CATSDGLAASYNEQFF	TGTGCCACCAGTGATGGACTAGCGGCCTCCTACAATGAGCAGTTCTTC
TRBV7-9	TRBD2	many	TRBJ2-2	CASSPRGLAGGTGELFF	TGTGCCAGCAGCCCGCGGGGGCTAGCGGGAGGTACCGGGGAGCTGTTTTTT
TRBV5-5	NA	many	TRBJ2-7	CASSYGPAVVSYEQYF	TGTGCCAGCAGCTACGGACCAGCGGTGGTATCCTACGAGCAGTACTTC
TRBV5-1	NA	few	TRBJ2-3	CASSAGSGADTQYF	TGCGCCAGCAGCGCGGGCTCAGGGGCAGATACGCAGTATTTT
TRBV18	TRBD1	many	TRBJ1-2	CASSPRSGQGGLGYTF	TGTGCCAGCTCCCCCAGATCGGGACAGGGGGGACTTGGCTACACCTTC
TRBV7-6	TRBD1	many	TRBJ2-7	CASSLAGWGQSLTLRQYF	TGTGCCAGCAGCTTAGCGGGCTGGGGACAGTCTCTAACTTTACGGCAGTACTTC
TRBV7-9	NA	many	TRBJ2-1	CASSLGLNEQFF	TGTGCCAGCAGCTTAGGTCTCAATGAGCAGTTCTTC
TRBV3-1	TRBD2	many	TRBJ2-7	CASSPGTSGSYEQYF	TGTGCCAGCAGCCCCGGGACTAGCGGGTCCTACGAGCAGTACTTC
TRBV28	NA	few	TRBJ2-5	CASSFLQETQYF	TGTGCCAGCAGTTTCCTCCAAGAGACCCAGTACTTC
TRBV11-2	NA	NA	TRBJ2-1	CASSLLRGGSYNEQFF	TGTGCCAGCAGCTTATTAAGAGGGGGGTCCTACAATGAGCAGTTCTTC
TRBV11-2	NA	NA	TRBJ2-7	CASSIEFGPSEQYF	TGTGCCAGCAGCATCGAGTTCGGGCCCTCCGAGCAGTACTTC